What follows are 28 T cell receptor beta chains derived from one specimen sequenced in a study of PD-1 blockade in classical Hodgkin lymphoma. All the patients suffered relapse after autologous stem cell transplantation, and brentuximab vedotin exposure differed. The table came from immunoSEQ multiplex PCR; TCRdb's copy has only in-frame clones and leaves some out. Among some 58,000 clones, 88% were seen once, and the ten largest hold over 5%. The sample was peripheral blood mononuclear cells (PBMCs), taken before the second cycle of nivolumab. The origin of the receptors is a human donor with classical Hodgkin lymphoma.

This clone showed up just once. The CDR3 here is CASSLARGWVNEQFF. The CDR3 nucleotides read TGTGCCAGCAGCTTAGCTCGGGGGTGGGTGAATGAGCAGTTCTTC. The rearrangement links TRBV7-2 to TRBJ2-1; a possible D gene is TRBD2 (6 bases). Germline V CDR1 and CDR2: SGHTA, FQGNSA. The CDR3 has 15 residues. V shed 0 bases and J shed 7 bases, with 13 bases lying between them.

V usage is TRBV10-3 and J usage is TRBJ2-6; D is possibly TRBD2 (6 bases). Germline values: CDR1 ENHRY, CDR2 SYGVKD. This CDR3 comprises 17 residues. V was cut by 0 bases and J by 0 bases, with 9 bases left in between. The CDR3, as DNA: TGTGCCATCAGTGAGTCGGTCGGGAGCTCTGGGGCCAACGTCCTGACTTTC. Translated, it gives CAISESVGSSGANVLTF.

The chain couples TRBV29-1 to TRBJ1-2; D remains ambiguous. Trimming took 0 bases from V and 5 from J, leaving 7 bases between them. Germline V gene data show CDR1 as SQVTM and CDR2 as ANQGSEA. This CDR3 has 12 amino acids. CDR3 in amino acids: CSVEEDPYGYTF. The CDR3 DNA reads TGCAGCGTTGAAGAGGACCCTTATGGCTACACCTTC.

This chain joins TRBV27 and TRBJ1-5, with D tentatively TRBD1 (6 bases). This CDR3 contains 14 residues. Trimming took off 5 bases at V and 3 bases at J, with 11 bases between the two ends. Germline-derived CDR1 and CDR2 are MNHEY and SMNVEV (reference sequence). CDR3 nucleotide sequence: TGTGCCAGCAGTGACAGGTTACTCAATCAGCCCCAGCATTTT. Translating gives CASSDRLLNQPQHF.

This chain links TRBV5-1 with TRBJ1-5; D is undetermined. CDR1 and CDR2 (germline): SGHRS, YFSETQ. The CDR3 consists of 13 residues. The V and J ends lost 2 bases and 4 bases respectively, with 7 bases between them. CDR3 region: CASSLMGNQPQHF. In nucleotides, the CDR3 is TGCGCCAGCAGCTTAATGGGGAATCAGCCCCAGCATTTT.

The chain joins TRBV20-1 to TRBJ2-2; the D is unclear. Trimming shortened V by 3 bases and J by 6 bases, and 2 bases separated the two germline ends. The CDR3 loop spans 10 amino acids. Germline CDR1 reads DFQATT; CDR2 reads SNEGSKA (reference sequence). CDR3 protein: CSASSGELFF. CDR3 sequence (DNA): TGCAGTGCTAGTTCCGGGGAGCTGTTTTTT.

This chain's CDR3 is CASSSTGTRNTGELFF. As DNA, the CDR3 is TGCGCCAGCAGCTCCACCGGGACACGGAACACCGGGGAGCTGTTTTTT. This rearrangement joins TRBV5-1 to TRBJ2-2; D possibly corresponds to TRBD1 (6 bases). In germline, CDR1 is SGHRS, CDR2 YFSETQ. Trimming pared 3 bases from V and 1 base from J, leaving 13 bases between. This CDR3 spans 16 amino acids. Together with reference TRBV5-1 and TRBJ2-2, the CDR3 gives the full variable domain: KAGVTQTPRYLIKTRGQQVTLSCSPISGHRSVSWYQQTPGQGLQFLFEYFSETQRNKGNFPGRFSGRQFSNSRSEMNVSTLELGDSALYLCASSSTGTRNTGELFFGEGSRLTVL.

CDR3 region: CASSPSSATNEKLFF. The CDR3, as DNA: TGCGCCAGCAGCCCCTCCTCAGCAACTAATGAAAAACTGTTTTTT. The genes are TRBV5-1 and TRBJ1-4; D remains unclear. V was cut by 4 bases and J by 0 bases, with 10 bases left in between. The CDR3 totals 15 residues. The germline gives CDR1 SGHRS, CDR2 YFSETQ.

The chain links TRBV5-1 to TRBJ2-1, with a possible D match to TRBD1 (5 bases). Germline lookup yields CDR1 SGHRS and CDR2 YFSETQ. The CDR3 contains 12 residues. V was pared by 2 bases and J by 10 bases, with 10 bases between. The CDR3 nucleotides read TGCGCCAGCAGCTTCCAGGGTGGCGAGCAGTTCTTC. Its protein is CASSFQGGEQFF.

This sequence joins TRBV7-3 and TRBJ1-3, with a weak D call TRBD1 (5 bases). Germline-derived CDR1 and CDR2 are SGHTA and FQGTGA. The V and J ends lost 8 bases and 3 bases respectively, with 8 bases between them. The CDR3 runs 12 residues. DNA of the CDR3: TGTGCCAGCCAGGGAAGTGGAAACACCATATATTTT. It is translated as CASQGSGNTIYF.

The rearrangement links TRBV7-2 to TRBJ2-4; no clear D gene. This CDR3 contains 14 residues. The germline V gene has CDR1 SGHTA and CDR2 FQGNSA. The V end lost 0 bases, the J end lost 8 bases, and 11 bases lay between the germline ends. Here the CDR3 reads CASSLAYLIDIQYF. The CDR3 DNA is TGTGCCAGCAGCTTAGCCTACCTGATAGACATTCAGTACTTC.

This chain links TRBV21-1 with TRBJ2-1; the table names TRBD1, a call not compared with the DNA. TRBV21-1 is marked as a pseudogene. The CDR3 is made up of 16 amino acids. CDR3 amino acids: CASSKDGTGRYNEQFF. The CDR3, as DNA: TGTGCCAGCAGCAAAGACGGGACAGGGAGATACAATGAGCAGTTCTTC.

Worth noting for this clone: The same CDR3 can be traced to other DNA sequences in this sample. For the CDR3, the DNA is TGCGCCAGCAGCTTGGAAGGGTCATCCTACGAGCAGTACTTC. Its protein is CASSLEGSSYEQYF. This rearrangement joins TRBV5-1 to TRBJ2-7; D unresolved. Germline assignment: CDR1 SGHRS and CDR2 YFSETQ. V was pared by 0 bases and J by 1 base, with 8 bases between. This CDR3 comprises 14 residues.

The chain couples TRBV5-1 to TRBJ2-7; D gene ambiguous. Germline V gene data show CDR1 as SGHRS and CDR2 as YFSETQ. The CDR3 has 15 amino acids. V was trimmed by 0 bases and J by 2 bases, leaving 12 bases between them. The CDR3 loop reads CASSLGLAATYEQYF. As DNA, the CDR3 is TGCGCCAGCAGCTTGGGGCTCGCGGCTACCTACGAGCAGTACTTC.

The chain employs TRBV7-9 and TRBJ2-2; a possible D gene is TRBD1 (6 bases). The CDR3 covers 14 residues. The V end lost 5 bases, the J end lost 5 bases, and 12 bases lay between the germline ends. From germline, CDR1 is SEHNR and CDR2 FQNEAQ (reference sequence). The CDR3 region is CASSLTQGTGELFF. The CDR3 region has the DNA TGTGCCAGCAGCCTAACACAGGGAACCGGGGAGCTGTTTTTT.

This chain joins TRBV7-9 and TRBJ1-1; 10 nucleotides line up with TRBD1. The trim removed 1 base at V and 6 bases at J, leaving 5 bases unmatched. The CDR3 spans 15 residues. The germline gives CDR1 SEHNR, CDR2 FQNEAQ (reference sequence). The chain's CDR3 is CASSLGDRGGSEAFF. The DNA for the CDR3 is TGTGCCAGCAGCTTAGGGGACAGGGGTGGATCTGAAGCTTTCTTT.

In nucleotides, the CDR3 is TGTGCCAGCAGTTTAACAGGTAGTCCGCAGTATTTT. It is translated as CASSLTGSPQYF. The chain uses TRBV28 and TRBJ2-3; possible D gene TRBD1, 5 bases. Trimming pared 2 bases from V and 10 bases from J, leaving 10 bases between. This CDR3 is 12 amino acids long. Germline values: CDR1 MDHEN, CDR2 SYDVKM.

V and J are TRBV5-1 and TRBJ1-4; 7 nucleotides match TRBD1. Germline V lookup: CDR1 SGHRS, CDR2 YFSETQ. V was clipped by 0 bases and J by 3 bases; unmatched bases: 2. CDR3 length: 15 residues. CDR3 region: CASSLVGTANEKLFF. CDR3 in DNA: TGCGCCAGCAGCTTGGTAGGGACAGCTAATGAAAAACTGTTTTTT.

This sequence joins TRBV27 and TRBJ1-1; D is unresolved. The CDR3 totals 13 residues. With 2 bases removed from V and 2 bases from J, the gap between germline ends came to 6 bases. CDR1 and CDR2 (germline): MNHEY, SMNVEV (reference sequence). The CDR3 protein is CASSLGRNTEAFF. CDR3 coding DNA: TGTGCCAGCAGTTTAGGCAGAAACACTGAAGCTTTCTTT.

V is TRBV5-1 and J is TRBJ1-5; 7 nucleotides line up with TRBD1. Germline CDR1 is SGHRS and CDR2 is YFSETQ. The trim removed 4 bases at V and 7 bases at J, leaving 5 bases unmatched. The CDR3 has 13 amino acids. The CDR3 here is CASSLDRTQPQHF. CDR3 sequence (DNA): TGCGCCAGCAGCCTGGACAGGACACAGCCCCAGCATTTT.

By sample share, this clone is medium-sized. The DNA for the CDR3 is TGCGCCAGCAGCCAAGAATTCCAGTCTACTTCACCCCTCCACTTT. Translation: CASSQEFQSTSPLHF. This chain links TRBV4-1 with TRBJ1-6; D is uncertain. V lost 0 bases, J lost 9 bases, and 12 bases lay in between. Germline values: CDR1 MGHRA, CDR2 YSYEKL. The CDR3 has 15 amino acids.

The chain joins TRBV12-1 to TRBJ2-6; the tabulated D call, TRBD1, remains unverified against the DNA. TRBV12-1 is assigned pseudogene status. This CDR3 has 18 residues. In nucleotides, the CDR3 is TGTGCCAGCAGCATATCGGGTTATAGGACAAAGTCGGGCCAACGTCCTGACTTC. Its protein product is CASSISGYRTKSGQRPDF.

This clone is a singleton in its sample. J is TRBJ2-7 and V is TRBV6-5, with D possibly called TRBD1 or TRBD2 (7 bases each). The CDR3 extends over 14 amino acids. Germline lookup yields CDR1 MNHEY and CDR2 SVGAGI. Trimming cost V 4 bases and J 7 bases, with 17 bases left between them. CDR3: CASSSNQGGREQYF. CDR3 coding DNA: TGTGCCAGCAGTTCCAACCAGGGGGGGCGAGAGCAGTACTTC.

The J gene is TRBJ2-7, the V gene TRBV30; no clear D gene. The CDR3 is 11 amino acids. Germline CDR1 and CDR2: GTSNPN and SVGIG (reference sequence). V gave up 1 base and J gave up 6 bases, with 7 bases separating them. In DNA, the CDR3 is TGTGCCTGGAGTGAAGTTGGCGAGCAGTACTTC. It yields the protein CAWSEVGEQYF. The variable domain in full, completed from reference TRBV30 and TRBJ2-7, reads SQTIHQWPATLVQPVGSPLSLECTVEGTSNPNLYWYRQAAGRGLQLLFYSVGIGQISSEVPQNLSASRPQDRQFILSSKKLLLSDSGFYLCAWSEVGEQYFGPGTRLTVT.

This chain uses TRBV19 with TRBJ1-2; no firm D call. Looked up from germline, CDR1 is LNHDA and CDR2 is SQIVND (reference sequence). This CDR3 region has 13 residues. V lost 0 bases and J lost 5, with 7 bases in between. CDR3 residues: CASSIERGYGYTF. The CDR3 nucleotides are TGTGCCAGTAGTATAGAGCGAGGGTATGGCTACACCTTC.

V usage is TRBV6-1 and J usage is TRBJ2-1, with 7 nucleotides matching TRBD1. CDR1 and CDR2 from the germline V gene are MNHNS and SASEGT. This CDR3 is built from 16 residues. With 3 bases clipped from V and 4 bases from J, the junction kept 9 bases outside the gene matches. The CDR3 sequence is CASSEYGVTGYNEQFF. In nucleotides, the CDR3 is TGTGCCAGCAGTGAGTATGGGGTGACAGGGTACAATGAGCAGTTCTTC.

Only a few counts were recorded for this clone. CDR3 sequence reads: CASRRTGTEKLFF. CDR3 DNA: TGTGCCAGCAGACGGACTGGTACAGAAAAACTGTTTTTT. The chain employs TRBV6-5 and TRBJ1-4; D unresolved. Trimming removed 6 bases at V and 8 bases at J, with 13 bases between. Looked up from germline, CDR1 is MNHEY and CDR2 is SVGAGI. This CDR3 region has 13 residues.

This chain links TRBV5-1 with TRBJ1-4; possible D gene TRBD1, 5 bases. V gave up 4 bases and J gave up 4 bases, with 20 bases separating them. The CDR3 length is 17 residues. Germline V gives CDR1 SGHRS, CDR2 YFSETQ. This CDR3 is CASSVGTSGRGNEKLFF. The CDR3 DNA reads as TGCGCCAGCAGCGTGGGCACGTCGGGGAGGGGTAATGAAAAACTGTTTTTT.